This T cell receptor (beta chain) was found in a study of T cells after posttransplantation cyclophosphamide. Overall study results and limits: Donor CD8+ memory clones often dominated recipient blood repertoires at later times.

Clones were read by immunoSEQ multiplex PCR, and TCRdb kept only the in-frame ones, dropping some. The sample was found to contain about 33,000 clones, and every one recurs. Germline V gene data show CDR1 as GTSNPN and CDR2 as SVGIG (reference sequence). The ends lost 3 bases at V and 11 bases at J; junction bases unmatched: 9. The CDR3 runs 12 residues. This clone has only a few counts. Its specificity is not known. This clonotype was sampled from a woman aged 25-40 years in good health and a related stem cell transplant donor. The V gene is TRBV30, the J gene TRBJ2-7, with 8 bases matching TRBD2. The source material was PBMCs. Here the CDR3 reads CAWRRAGVQKYF. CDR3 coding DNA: TGTGCCTGGAGGCGAGCGGGGGTACAAAAGTACTTC.